Listed here is a single TCR beta chain. V was shortened by 5 bases and J by 0 bases, with 14 bases between the two germline ends. This CDR3 is built from 17 residues. Looked up from germline, CDR1 is MNHEY and CDR2 is SMNVEV (reference sequence). This sample is part of a study of blood T cell repertoires in COVID-19. Study-level information: PBMCs, B-cell-depleted T cells, or T cells were the source of the cDNA or gDNA that made up the material.

Clones were read by immunoSEQ multiplex PCR, and TCRdb kept only the in-frame ones, dropping some. The sample has fewer than 150,000 clones, 70% to 90% seen once; the top ten hold approximately 11%. The V and J genes are TRBV27 and TRBJ1-6; D may be TRBD1 (5 bases). The clonotype comes from a woman at least 80 years old with acute or convalescent COVID-19. The sequenced sample consisted of peripheral blood. CDR3 sequence reads: CASSPGIFSSYNSPLHF. CDR3 bases: TGTGCCAGCAGTCCAGGGATTTTCAGCTCCTATAATTCACCCCTCCACTTT.